These T cell receptor beta chains were read from a single sample in a study of T-cell reconstitution after alpha-beta-depleted transplantation in children. TCRdb reprocessed the PCR reads via MiXCR and lists one record per CDR3 protein. The data hold 490,000 or so distinct CDR3 sequences, with over 9.5% observed a single time. This material consisted of PBMCs, taken before TCRalphabeta/CD19-depleted stem cell transplant. The receptor source for this set is a child aged 2 to 15 with inherited bone marrow failure, due to receive a stem cell transplant. The CDR3 runs from the conserved cysteine through the conserved F or W. The D gene is left open where the match is weak. Only some rows state a clone size, as once, few, many or a class for expanded clones.

v_call: TRBV28
d_call: NA
j_call: TRBJ1-5
clone_size: many
cdr3_length: 15
cdr3_aa: CASRETGLGNQPQHF
cdr3_nt: TGTGCCAGCAGAGAAACAGGTCTGGGCAATCAGCCCCAGCATTTT

v_call: TRBV20-1
d_call: NA
j_call: TRBJ2-6
clone_size: NA
cdr3_length: 14
cdr3_aa: CSASRRSGANVLTF
cdr3_nt: TGCAGTGCTAGTCGCCGTTCTGGGGCCAACGTCCTGACTTTC

v_call: TRBV28
d_call: NA
j_call: TRBJ2-1
clone_size: many
cdr3_length: 15
cdr3_aa: CATAWWYTGGDEQFF
cdr3_nt: TGTGCCACCGCCTGGTGGTACACCGGCGGGGATGAGCAGTTCTTC

v_call: TRBV7-9
d_call: NA
j_call: TRBJ2-7
clone_size: many
cdr3_length: 13
cdr3_aa: CASTPLALYEQYF
cdr3_nt: TGTGCCAGCACCCCCCTGGCGCTCTACGAGCAGTACTTC

v_call: TRBV11-1
d_call: NA
j_call: TRBJ2-3
clone_size: few
cdr3_length: 19
cdr3_aa: CASSAEWGGLRLTPDTQYF
cdr3_nt: TGTGCCAGCAGCGCGGAATGGGGGGGGCTGCGCCTTACCCCAGATACGCAGTATTTT

v_call: TRBV7-9
d_call: NA
j_call: TRBJ1-4
clone_size: many
cdr3_length: 14
cdr3_aa: CASSLESAGGGEFF
cdr3_nt: TGTGCCAGCAGCTTAGAGTCCGCGGGGGGCGGCGAGTTTTTT

v_call: TRBV18
d_call: NA
j_call: TRBJ1-2
clone_size: many
cdr3_length: 15
cdr3_aa: CASSPLRAANYGYTF
cdr3_nt: TGTGCCAGCTCACCACTCCGGGCCGCAAACTATGGCTACACCTTC

v_call: TRBV13
d_call: TRBD2
j_call: TRBJ2-5
clone_size: NA
cdr3_length: 14
cdr3_aa: CASSPASGQETQYF
cdr3_nt: TGTGCCAGCAGCCCAGCTAGCGGACAAGAGACCCAGTACTTC

v_call: TRBV27
d_call: TRBD2
j_call: TRBJ2-3
clone_size: many
cdr3_length: 15
cdr3_aa: CASTRSGSLGDTQYF
cdr3_nt: TGTGCCAGCACCCGTAGCGGGAGTTTAGGAGATACGCAGTATTTT

v_call: TRBV5-5
d_call: TRBD2
j_call: TRBJ2-1
clone_size: NA
cdr3_length: 14
cdr3_aa: CASSFLADYNEQFF
cdr3_nt: TGTGCCAGCAGCTTCCTAGCGGACTACAATGAGCAGTTCTTC

v_call: TRBV5-1
d_call: TRBD1
j_call: TRBJ2-2
clone_size: many
cdr3_length: 16
cdr3_aa: CASSRTGTVNTGELFF
cdr3_nt: TGCGCCAGCAGCAGAACCGGGACAGTAAACACCGGGGAGCTGTTTTTT

v_call: TRBV4-3
d_call: NA
j_call: TRBJ1-2
clone_size: NA
cdr3_length: 13
cdr3_aa: CASSQVRSYGYTF
cdr3_nt: TGCGCCAGCAGCCAAGTTAGGTCCTATGGCTACACCTTC

v_call: TRBV6-5
d_call: NA
j_call: TRBJ2-7
clone_size: NA
cdr3_length: 13
cdr3_aa: CASSLEGLDEQYF
cdr3_nt: TGTGCCAGCAGTTTAGAAGGCTTGGACGAGCAGTACTTC

v_call: TRBV7-2
d_call: TRBD2
j_call: TRBJ2-2
clone_size: NA
cdr3_length: 17
cdr3_aa: CASSPAGTSGDTGELFF
cdr3_nt: TGTGCCAGCAGCCCCGCCGGGACTAGCGGGGACACCGGGGAGCTGTTTTTT

v_call: TRBV12-3/TRBV12-4
d_call: NA
j_call: TRBJ1-5
clone_size: few
cdr3_length: 14
cdr3_aa: CASSNRVSNQPQHF
cdr3_nt: TGTGCCAGCAGCAACAGGGTTAGCAATCAGCCCCAGCATTTT

v_call: TRBV7-8
d_call: NA
j_call: TRBJ2-1
clone_size: many
cdr3_length: 17
cdr3_aa: CASSYKPERFSYNEQFF
cdr3_nt: TGTGCCAGCAGCTATAAACCCGAGCGGTTCTCCTACAATGAGCAGTTCTTC

v_call: TRBV12-3/TRBV12-4
d_call: TRBD1
j_call: TRBJ2-7
clone_size: NA
cdr3_length: 16
cdr3_aa: CASSLALDRAYYEQYF
cdr3_nt: TGTGCCAGCAGTTTAGCGCTCGACAGGGCTTACTACGAGCAGTACTTC

v_call: TRBV5-5
d_call: NA
j_call: TRBJ1-6
clone_size: many
cdr3_length: 16
cdr3_aa: CASSPRGGLRNSPLHF
cdr3_nt: TGTGCCAGCAGCCCCCGAGGCGGACTTCGAAATTCACCCCTCCACTTT

v_call: TRBV27
d_call: TRBD2
j_call: TRBJ2-7
clone_size: few
cdr3_length: 16
cdr3_aa: CASSLRIAGAMGEQYF
cdr3_nt: TGTGCCAGCAGTTTGAGGATAGCGGGAGCTATGGGTGAGCAGTACTTC

v_call: TRBV12-3/TRBV12-4
d_call: NA
j_call: TRBJ2-7
clone_size: many
cdr3_length: 13
cdr3_aa: CASRLGYYGEQYF
cdr3_nt: TGTGCCAGCAGGTTAGGGTACTATGGGGAGCAGTACTTC

v_call: TRBV2
d_call: NA
j_call: TRBJ2-7
clone_size: many
cdr3_length: 13
cdr3_aa: CASSELTGMGQYF
cdr3_nt: TGTGCCAGCAGTGAGCTAACAGGGATGGGGCAGTACTTC

v_call: TRBV20-1
d_call: TRBD2
j_call: TRBJ2-5
clone_size: few
cdr3_length: 16
cdr3_aa: CSAPGTSGGIQETQYF
cdr3_nt: TGCAGTGCCCCCGGGACTAGCGGGGGGATACAAGAGACCCAGTACTTC

v_call: TRBV29-1
d_call: NA
j_call: TRBJ2-7
clone_size: few
cdr3_length: 14
cdr3_aa: CSVEDPGQFYEQYF
cdr3_nt: TGCAGCGTTGAAGATCCCGGACAGTTCTACGAGCAGTACTTC

v_call: TRBV27
d_call: NA
j_call: TRBJ1-1
clone_size: many
cdr3_length: 14
cdr3_aa: CASSPNQGLTEAFF
cdr3_nt: TGTGCCAGCAGTCCCAATCAGGGGCTCACTGAAGCTTTCTTT

v_call: TRBV20-1
d_call: TRBD2
j_call: TRBJ2-3
clone_size: many
cdr3_length: 14
cdr3_aa: CSAPLAGATDTQYF
cdr3_nt: TGCAGTGCTCCCTTAGCGGGAGCAACAGATACGCAGTATTTT

v_call: TRBV18
d_call: TRBD2
j_call: TRBJ2-3
clone_size: many
cdr3_length: 15
cdr3_aa: CASSPLAGEADTQYF
cdr3_nt: TGTGCCAGCTCACCGCTAGCGGGAGAGGCAGATACGCAGTATTTT

v_call: TRBV21-1
d_call: NA
j_call: TRBJ2-5
clone_size: many
cdr3_length: 12
cdr3_aa: CASMHWGKTQYF
cdr3_nt: TGTGCCAGCATGCATTGGGGGAAGACCCAGTACTTC

v_call: TRBV20-1
d_call: NA
j_call: TRBJ1-1
clone_size: many
cdr3_length: 13
cdr3_aa: CSARGRRNTEAFF
cdr3_nt: TGCAGTGCTAGAGGCAGGAGGAACACTGAAGCTTTCTTT

v_call: TRBV4-3
d_call: NA
j_call: TRBJ1-2
clone_size: many
cdr3_length: 12
cdr3_aa: CASSPRTGGYTF
cdr3_nt: TGCGCCAGCAGCCCACGCACAGGAGGCTACACCTTC